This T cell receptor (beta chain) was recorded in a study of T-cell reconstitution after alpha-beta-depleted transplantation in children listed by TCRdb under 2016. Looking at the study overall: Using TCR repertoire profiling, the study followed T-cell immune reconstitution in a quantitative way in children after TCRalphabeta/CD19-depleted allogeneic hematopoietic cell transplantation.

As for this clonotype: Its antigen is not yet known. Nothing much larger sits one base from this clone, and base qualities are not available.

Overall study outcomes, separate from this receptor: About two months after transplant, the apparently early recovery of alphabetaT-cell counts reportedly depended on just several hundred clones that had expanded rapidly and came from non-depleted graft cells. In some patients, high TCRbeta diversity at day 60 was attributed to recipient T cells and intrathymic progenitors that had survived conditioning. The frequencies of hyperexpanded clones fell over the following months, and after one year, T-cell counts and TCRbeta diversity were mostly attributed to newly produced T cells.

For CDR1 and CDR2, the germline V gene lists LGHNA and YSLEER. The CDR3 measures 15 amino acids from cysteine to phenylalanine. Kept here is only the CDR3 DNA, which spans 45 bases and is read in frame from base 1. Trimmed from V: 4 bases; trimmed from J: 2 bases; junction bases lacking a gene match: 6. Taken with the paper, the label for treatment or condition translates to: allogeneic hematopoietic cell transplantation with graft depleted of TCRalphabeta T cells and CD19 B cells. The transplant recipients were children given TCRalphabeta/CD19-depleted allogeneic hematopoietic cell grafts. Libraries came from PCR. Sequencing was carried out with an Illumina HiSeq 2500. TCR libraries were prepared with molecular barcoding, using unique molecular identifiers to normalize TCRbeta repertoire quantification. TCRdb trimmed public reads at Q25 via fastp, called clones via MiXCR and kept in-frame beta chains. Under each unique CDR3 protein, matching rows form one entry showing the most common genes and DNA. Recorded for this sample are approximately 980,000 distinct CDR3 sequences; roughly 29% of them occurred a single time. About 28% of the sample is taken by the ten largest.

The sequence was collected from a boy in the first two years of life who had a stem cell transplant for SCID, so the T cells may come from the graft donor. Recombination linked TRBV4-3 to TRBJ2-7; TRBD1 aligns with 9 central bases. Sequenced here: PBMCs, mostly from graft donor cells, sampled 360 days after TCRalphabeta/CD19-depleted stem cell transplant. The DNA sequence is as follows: TGCGCCAGCAGCCTGCTGGGACAGGGAGCCTACGAGCAGTACTTC. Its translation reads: CASSLLGQGAYEQYF.